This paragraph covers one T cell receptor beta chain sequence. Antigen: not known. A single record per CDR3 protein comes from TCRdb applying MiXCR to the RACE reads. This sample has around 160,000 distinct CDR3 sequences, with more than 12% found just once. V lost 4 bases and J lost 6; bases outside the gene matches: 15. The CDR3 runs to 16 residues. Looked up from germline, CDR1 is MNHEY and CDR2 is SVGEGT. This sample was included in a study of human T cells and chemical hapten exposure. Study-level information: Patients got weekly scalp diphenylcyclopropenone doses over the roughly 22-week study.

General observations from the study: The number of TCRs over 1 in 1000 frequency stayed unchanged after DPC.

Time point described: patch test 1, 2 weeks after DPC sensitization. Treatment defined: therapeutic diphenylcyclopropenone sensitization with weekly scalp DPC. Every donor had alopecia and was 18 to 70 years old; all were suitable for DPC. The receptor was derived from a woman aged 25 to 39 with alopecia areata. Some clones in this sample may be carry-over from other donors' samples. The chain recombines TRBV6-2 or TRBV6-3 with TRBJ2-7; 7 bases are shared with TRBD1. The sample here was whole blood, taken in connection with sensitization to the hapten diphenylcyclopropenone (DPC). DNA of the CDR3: TGTGCCAGCAGTTCGCCGAGACAGGGCTGGCGAGGCGAGCAGTACTTC. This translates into CASSSPRQGWRGEQYF.